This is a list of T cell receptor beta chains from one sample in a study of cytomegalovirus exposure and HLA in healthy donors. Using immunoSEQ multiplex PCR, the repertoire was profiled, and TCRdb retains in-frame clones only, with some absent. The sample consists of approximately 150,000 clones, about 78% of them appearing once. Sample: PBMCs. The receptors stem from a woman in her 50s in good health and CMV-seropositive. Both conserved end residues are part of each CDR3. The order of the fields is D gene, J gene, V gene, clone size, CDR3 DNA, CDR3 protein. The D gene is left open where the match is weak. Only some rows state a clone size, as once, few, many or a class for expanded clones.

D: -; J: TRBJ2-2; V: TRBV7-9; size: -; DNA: TGTGCCAGCAGCCCCGAGGAGGAAGGGACCGGGGAGCTGTTTTTT; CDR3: CASSPEEEGTGELFF
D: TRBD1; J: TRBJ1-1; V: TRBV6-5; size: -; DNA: TGTGCCAGCAGTAGGACAGGGATAGACACTGAAGCTTTCTTT; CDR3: CASSRTGIDTEAFF
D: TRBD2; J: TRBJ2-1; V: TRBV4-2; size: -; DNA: TGTGCCAGCAGCCAAGATCTGGGGGGGGCCTACAATGAGCAGTTCTTC; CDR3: CASSQDLGGAYNEQFF
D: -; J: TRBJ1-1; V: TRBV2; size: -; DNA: TGTGCCAGCAGTGTCGAGCGGACCGAAGCTTTCTTT; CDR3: CASSVERTEAFF
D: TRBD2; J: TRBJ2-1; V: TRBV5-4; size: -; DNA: TGTGCCAGCAGCCCCGTCCGGACTAGCGGGGGGCCAAGTGAGCAGTTCTTC; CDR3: CASSPVRTSGGPSEQFF
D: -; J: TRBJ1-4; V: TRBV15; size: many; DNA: TGTGCCACCAGCAGAGATTCTGGCGAAAAACTGTTTTTT; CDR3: CATSRDSGEKLFF
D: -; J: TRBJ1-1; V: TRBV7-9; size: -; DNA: TGTTCCAGCAGCCGGACAGCTCTCGAAGCTTTCTTT; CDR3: CSSSRTALEAFF
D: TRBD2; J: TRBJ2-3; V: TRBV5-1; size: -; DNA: TGCGCCAGCAGCCCCGGACTAGGGATCAGATCAGATACGCAGTATTTT; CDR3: CASSPGLGIRSDTQYF
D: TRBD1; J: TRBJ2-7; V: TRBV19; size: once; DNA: TGTGCCAGTAGTACCGGACAGGGAAAATCCCACGAGCAGTACTTC; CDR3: CASSTGQGKSHEQYF
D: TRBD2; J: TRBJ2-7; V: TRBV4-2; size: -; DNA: TGTGCCAGCAGCCAAGAAAGCGGGAGGGCCTACGAGCAGTACTTC; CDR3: CASSQESGRAYEQYF
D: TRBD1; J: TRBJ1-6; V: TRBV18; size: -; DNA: TGTGCCAGCTCACCGGGACAGAATAATTCACCCCTCCACTTT; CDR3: CASSPGQNNSPLHF
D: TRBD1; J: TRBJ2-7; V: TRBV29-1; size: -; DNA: TGCAGCGTGCGACAGGGGAGCTCCTACGAGCAGTACTTC; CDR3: CSVRQGSSYEQYF